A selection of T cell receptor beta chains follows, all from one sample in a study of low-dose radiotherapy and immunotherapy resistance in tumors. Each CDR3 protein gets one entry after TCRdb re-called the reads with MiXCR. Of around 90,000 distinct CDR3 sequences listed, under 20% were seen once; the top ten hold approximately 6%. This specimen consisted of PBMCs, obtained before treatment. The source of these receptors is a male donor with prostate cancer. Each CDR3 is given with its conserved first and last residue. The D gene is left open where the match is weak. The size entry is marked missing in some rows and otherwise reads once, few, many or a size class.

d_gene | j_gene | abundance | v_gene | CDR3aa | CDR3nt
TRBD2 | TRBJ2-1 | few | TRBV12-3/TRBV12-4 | CASSLFRLAANEQFF | TGTGCCAGCAGTTTATTCCGACTAGCGGCCAATGAGCAGTTCTTC
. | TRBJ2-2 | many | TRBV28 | CASRPRSYQRAPGELFF | TGTGCCAGCAGACCTAGAAGTTACCAGAGGGCCCCCGGGGAGCTGTTTTTT
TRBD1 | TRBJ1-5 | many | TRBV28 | CASSSRGEDNQPQHF | TGTGCCAGCAGTAGCAGGGGGGAGGACAATCAGCCCCAGCATTTT
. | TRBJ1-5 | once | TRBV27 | CASSLFAGPNQPQHF | TGTGCCAGCAGTTTATTTGCAGGGCCCAATCAGCCCCAGCATTTT
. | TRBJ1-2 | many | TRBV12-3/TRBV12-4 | CASSLGDGVGGYTF | TGTGCCAGCAGTTTGGGGGACGGGGTGGGGGGCTACACCTTC
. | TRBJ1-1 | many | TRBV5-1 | CASSLGQPGGTEAFF | TGCGCCAGCAGCTTGGGTCAACCCGGGGGCACTGAAGCTTTCTTT
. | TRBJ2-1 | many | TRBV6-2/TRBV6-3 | CASSATGTSSYNEQFF | TGTGCCAGCAGTGCTACCGGGACAAGCTCCTACAATGAGCAGTTCTTC
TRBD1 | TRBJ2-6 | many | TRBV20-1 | CSARSAGGKSGANVLTF | TGCAGTGCTAGATCGGCAGGGGGTAAATCTGGGGCCAACGTCCTGACTTTC
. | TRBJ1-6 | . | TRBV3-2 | CASSQGNSPLHF | TGTGCCAGCAGCCAAGGCAATTCACCCCTCCACTTT
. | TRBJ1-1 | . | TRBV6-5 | CASSPHPEGTTEAFF | TGTGCCAGCAGTCCTCACCCGGAGGGGACCACTGAAGCTTTCTTT
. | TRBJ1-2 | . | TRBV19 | CASATALRGYTF | TGTGCCAGCGCGACAGCTCTGCGCGGCTACACCTTC
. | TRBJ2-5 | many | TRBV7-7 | CASSLNRASGQETQYF | TGTGCTAGCAGCTTAAACCGGGCCTCCGGCCAAGAGACCCAGTACTTC
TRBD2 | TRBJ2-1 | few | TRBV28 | CASSLKRFSGISYNEQFF | TGTGCCAGCAGTTTAAAACGCTTTAGCGGGATCTCCTACAATGAGCAGTTCTTC
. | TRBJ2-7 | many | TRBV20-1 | CSASREAGISYEQYF | TGCAGTGCTTCCAGAGAGGCAGGGATCTCCTACGAGCAGTACTTC
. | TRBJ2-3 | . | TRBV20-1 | CSVDLASTDTQYF | TGCAGTGTGGACCTGGCGAGCACAGATACGCAGTATTTT
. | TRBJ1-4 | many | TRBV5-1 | CASSTGQSNEKLFF | TGCGCCAGCAGCACCGGACAGTCTAATGAAAAACTGTTTTTT
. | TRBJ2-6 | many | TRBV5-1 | CASSRGPSSGANVLTF | TGCGCCAGCAGCAGGGGACCGAGCTCTGGGGCCAACGTCCTGACTTTC
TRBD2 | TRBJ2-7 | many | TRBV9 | CASSRAPGLAGGHEQYF | TGTGCCAGCAGCCGGGCCCCGGGACTAGCGGGAGGTCATGAGCAGTACTTC
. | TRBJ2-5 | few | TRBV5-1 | CASGQGSAETQYF | TGCGCCAGCGGTCAGGGGTCCGCGGAGACCCAGTACTTC
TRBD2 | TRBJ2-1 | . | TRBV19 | CASSILLAGYNEQFF | TGTGCCAGTAGTATACTGCTAGCGGGATACAATGAGCAGTTCTTC
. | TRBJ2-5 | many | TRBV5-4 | CASSSITVYQETQYF | TGTGCCAGCAGCTCGATAACTGTGTACCAAGAGACCCAGTACTTC
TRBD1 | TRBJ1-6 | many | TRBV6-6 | CASSTGQGNSPLHF | TGTGCCAGCAGTACGGGACAGGGGAACTCACCCCTCCACTTT
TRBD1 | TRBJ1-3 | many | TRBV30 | CAWRTGTEGNTIYF | TGTGCCTGGAGAACCGGGACAGAGGGAAACACCATATATTTT
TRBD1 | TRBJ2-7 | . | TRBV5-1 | CASNLVGGQGAGEQYF | TGCGCCAGCAACCTAGTAGGAGGACAGGGGGCTGGCGAGCAGTACTTC
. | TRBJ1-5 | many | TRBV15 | CATSSEAGRGNQPQHF | TGTGCCACCAGCAGTGAAGCAGGCCGAGGCAATCAGCCCCAGCATTTT
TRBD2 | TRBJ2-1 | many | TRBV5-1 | CASSPQGLAGVGTYNEQFF | TGCGCCAGCAGCCCCCAGGGGCTAGCGGGAGTGGGTACCTACAATGAGCAGTTCTTC
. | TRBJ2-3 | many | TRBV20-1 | CSARVPAGVPDTQYF | TGCAGTGCTAGAGTTCCCGCAGGGGTGCCAGATACGCAGTATTTT
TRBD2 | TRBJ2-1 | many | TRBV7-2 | CASSIQLSGVRYNEQFF | TGTGCCAGCAGCATACAACTAAGCGGGGTCAGGTACAATGAGCAGTTCTTC
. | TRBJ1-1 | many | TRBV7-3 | CASSLGLGNTEAFF | TGTGCCAGCAGCTTGGGATTAGGGAACACTGAAGCTTTCTTT
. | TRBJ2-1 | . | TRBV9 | CASSVGSSSYEQFF | TGTGCCAGCAGCGTAGGCAGTAGCTCCTACGAGCAGTTCTTC
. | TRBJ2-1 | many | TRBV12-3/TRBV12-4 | CASSLADHEQFF | TGTGCCAGCAGTTTAGCGGACCATGAGCAGTTCTTC
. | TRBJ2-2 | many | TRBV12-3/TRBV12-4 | CASSLAGGPAGELFF | TGTGCCAGCAGTTTAGCGGGGGGGCCGGCCGGGGAGCTGTTTTTT